A single sample is the source of the 2 T cell receptor beta chains below, sequenced in a study of CD8 T cells in Susac syndrome. The RNA input was about 0.45 to 1 ug, and it was reverse transcribed with random hexamers. TCRdb processed the immunoSEQ multiplex PCR reads anew with MiXCR; each CDR3 protein has one entry. The sample lists about 300,000 distinct CDR3 sequences, approximately 91% occurring once. Sequences were obtained from CD8+ T cells from PBMCs. These receptors came from a human donor with multiple sclerosis.

The J gene is TRBJ2-5, the V gene TRBV2; D remains unclear. Trimming left V 4 bases short and J 1 base short, with 4 bases between. The CDR3 totals 12 residues. Germline assignment: CDR1 SNHLY and CDR2 FYNNEI. CDR3 protein: CASSGGQETQYF. DNA of the CDR3: TGTGCCAGCAGTGGGGGCCAAGAGACCCAGTACTTC.

V and J are TRBV7-2 and TRBJ2-7, with D possibly TRBD1 on 5 matching bases. The germline V gene encodes CDR1 SGHTA and CDR2 FQGNSA. The CDR3 contains 15 residues. V was clipped by 5 bases and J by 4 bases, with 18 bases between them. This CDR3 reads CASSNHRYPGYEQYF. The CDR3 nucleotides read TGTGCCAGCAGCAACCACAGGTATCCTGGTTACGAGCAGTACTTC.